The 27 T cell receptor beta chains below were found in one sample sequenced in a study of CD8 T cells in ankylosing spondylitis. The study, taken as a whole, reports: There was a TCR beta motif, made of eight highly homologous variants, that appeared characteristic of ankylosing spondylitis blood.

These receptors have no known antigen. TCRdb fed the 5' RACE reads into MiXCR, producing one record per CDR3 protein. This table has about 340,000 distinct CDR3 sequences, less than 9.5% appearing once. The specimen sequenced was blood, either unsorted or a sorted T cell fraction (not recorded which). The receptors shown here come from a male donor with ankylosing spondylitis.

The table lists this clonotype with a few counts. The rearrangement links TRBV20-1 to TRBJ1-4, with a tentative D call TRBD1 (5 bases). Germline V CDR1 and CDR2: DFQATT, SNEGSKA (reference sequence). CDR3 length: 14 residues. The V end was cut by 3 bases, the J end by 4 bases, with 12 bases between. CDR3 amino acids: CSASRGGSNEKLFF. DNA for the CDR3: TGCAGTGCTAGCCGGGGGGGGAGTAATGAAAAACTGTTTTTT.

This clonotype was picked up a small number of times. This rearrangement joins TRBV11-3 to TRBJ2-3, with TRBD2 as a possible D gene (6 bases). CDR1 and CDR2 from the germline V gene are SGHNT and YENEEA. CDR3 length equals 15 residues. The V gene lost 5 bases and the J gene lost 3 bases, with 15 bases spanning the gap. CDR3 sequence: CASSPGSYWTDTQYF. The CDR3 bases are TGTGCCAGCAGCCCCGGGAGTTATTGGACAGATACGCAGTATTTT.

There are many counts of this clonotype. The rearrangement uses TRBV29-1 and TRBJ2-7, with TRBD2 identical over 7 bases. V dropped 6 bases and J dropped 2; count of bases not matched to a gene: 16. The CDR3 runs to 16 residues. From germline, CDR1 is SQVTM and CDR2 ANQGSEA. The DNA of the CDR3 is TGCAGCGTACGCTGGGGAGAAAAGCGGGGTCCCTACGAGCAGTACTTC. It translates to CSVRWGEKRGPYEQYF.

V is TRBV29-1 and J is TRBJ2-7; D call uncertain. CDR1 and CDR2 from the germline V gene are SQVTM and ANQGSEA. The length of the CDR3 is 12 residues. Trimming cost V 2 bases and J 7 bases, with 12 bases left between them. CDR3: CSVEHAAGEQYF. The CDR3, as DNA: TGCAGCGTTGAACACGCGGCCGGGGAGCAGTACTTC.

This clonotype occurred a few times. The chain recombines TRBV20-1 with TRBJ2-7, with a weak D call TRBD2 (7 bases). V shed 2 bases and J shed 6 bases, with 17 bases lying between them. The CDR3 is 14 residues long. The germline gives CDR1 DFQATT, CDR2 SNEGSKA (reference sequence). The CDR3 DNA is TGCAGTGCTAGAAGCGGGGCAGGGGTGGGCGAGCAGTACTTC. Residues: CSARSGAGVGEQYF.

In its sample, this clonotype was seen many times. The chain is built from TRBV20-1 and TRBJ1-2; D unresolved. V lost 0 bases and J 4 bases, leaving 9 bases between the germline ends. The germline V gene has CDR1 DFQATT and CDR2 SNEGSKA (reference sequence). CDR3 length: 13 amino acids. CDR3 DNA: TGCAGTGCTAGAGATCAAGTTTCCTATGGCTACACCTTC. Translating it yields CSARDQVSYGYTF.

This clonotype was recorded at least ten times. The J gene is TRBJ2-6, the V gene TRBV9; no reliable D call. Germline CDR1 is SGDLS and CDR2 is YYNGEE. The V and J ends lost 4 bases and 0 bases respectively, with 8 bases between them. This CDR3 region has 15 residues. CDR3 loop: CASSPTLSGANVLTF. The CDR3 DNA reads TGTGCCAGCAGCCCTACCCTCTCTGGGGCCAACGTCCTGACTTTC. Variable domain in full (rest from reference TRBV9 and TRBJ2-6): DSGVTQTPKHLITATGQRVTLRCSPRSGDLSVYWYQQSLDQGLQFLIQYYNGEERAKGNILERFSAQQFPDLHSELNLSSLELGDSALYFCASSPTLSGANVLTFGAGSRLTVL.

The sample holds a few counts of this clonotype. V usage is TRBV5-1 and J usage is TRBJ2-1; TRBD2 aligns across 10 bases. V lost 4 bases and J lost 2; bases outside the gene matches: 9. From germline, CDR1 is SGHRS and CDR2 YFSETQ. The CDR3 extends over 17 amino acids. CDR3 DNA sequence: TGCGCCAGCAGCCCCTCCAGCGGGAGGGCCACCTACAATGAGCAGTTCTTC. It translates to CASSPSSGRATYNEQFF.

V is TRBV20-1 and J is TRBJ2-1; TRBD2 matches 13 bases. Per germline, CDR1 DFQATT and CDR2 SNEGSKA (reference sequence). The CDR3 extends over 17 amino acids. Germline trimming cut 2 bases from V and 9 bases from J; bases unmatched to any gene: 13. CDR3 DNA: TGCAGTGCTAGAACCTTCCTGACTAGCGGGAGGAGCGGTGAGCAGTTCTTC. Encoded protein: CSARTFLTSGRSGEQFF.

J is TRBJ2-4 and V is TRBV9; 8 positions match TRBD2. The V and J ends lost 1 base and 8 bases, in that order; junction bases with no gene match: 5. CDR1 and CDR2 (germline): SGDLS, YYNGEE. This CDR3 region has 14 residues. This chain's CDR3 is CASSVSGGLDIQYF. Here the CDR3 DNA reads TGTGCCAGCAGCGTATCGGGAGGGCTGGACATTCAGTACTTC.

This clonotype was seen a handful of times. The chain is built from TRBV12-3 or TRBV12-4 and TRBJ2-4; D possibly corresponds to TRBD2 (6 bases). The CDR3 sequence is 15 residues long. V lost 4 bases to trimming and J lost 8 bases, with 18 bases between them. The CDR3: CASSSLVGAGDIQYF. The CDR3 coding sequence is TGTGCCAGCAGTTCCCTTGTGGGAGCGGGTGACATTCAGTACTTC.

This clonotype has only a few counts. The J gene is TRBJ2-5, the V gene TRBV7-9; a weak D match, TRBD2 (7 bases). Germline V lookup: CDR1 SEHNR, CDR2 FQNEAQ (reference sequence). With 5 bases removed from V and 9 bases from J, the gap between germline ends came to 25 bases. The CDR3 loop spans 16 amino acids. The CDR3 sequence: CASSPPGAGATEAQYF. The DNA of the CDR3 is TGTGCCAGCAGCCCCCCAGGGGCGGGAGCTACGGAGGCCCAGTACTTC.

This clonotype was picked up a small number of times. The chain combines TRBV5-1 with TRBJ2-5; D unclear. CDR3 size: 14 residues. The germline V gene encodes CDR1 SGHRS and CDR2 YFSETQ. V was clipped by 2 bases and J by 2 bases, with 10 bases between them. CDR3 nucleotides: TGCGCCAGCAGCTTATTGGGAACGCAAGAGACCCAGTACTTC. Residues: CASSLLGTQETQYF.

The chain carries TRBV11-2 and TRBJ2-5, with 8 bases that match TRBD1. V shed 1 base, J shed 1 base, and the junction held 2 bases outside the gene matches. Germline V lookup: CDR1 SGHAT, CDR2 FQNNGV. This CDR3 comprises 15 residues. CDR3 in amino acids: CASSLGGTGQETQYF. Here the CDR3 DNA reads TGTGCCAGCAGCTTAGGGGGGACAGGCCAAGAGACCCAGTACTTC.

Ten or more counts support this clonotype. The chain has TRBV14 and TRBJ2-7; 13 nucleotides align to TRBD2. V lost 6 bases, J lost 4 bases, and 6 bases stayed unmatched. This CDR3 comprises 15 residues. Per the germline V gene, CDR1 is SGHDN and CDR2 is FVKESK. In nucleotides, the CDR3 is TGTGCCAGCAGTAGAAGGACTAGCGGGGGATACGAGCAGTACTTC. This encodes CASSRRTSGGYEQYF.

This clonotype has a count of ten or more. The V call is TRBV5-1, the J call TRBJ2-3; possibly TRBD2 for D (5 bases). From germline, CDR1 is SGHRS and CDR2 YFSETQ. V dropped 3 bases and J dropped 0 bases, with 11 bases sitting between them. This CDR3 region has 15 residues. In DNA, the CDR3 is TGCGCCAGCAGCTCGGAGGACCCTAGCACAGATACGCAGTATTTT. Translating it yields CASSSEDPSTDTQYF.

The CDR3 sequence is CSVYLPSGSGEQYF. The CDR3, as DNA: TGCAGCGTTTATCTCCCTAGCGGGAGCGGCGAGCAGTACTTC. The V and J genes are TRBV29-1 and TRBJ2-7; TRBD2 aligns across 10 bases. Losses at the gene ends were 5 bases for V and 6 bases for J; bases not matched to a gene: 10. Per germline, CDR1 SQVTM and CDR2 ANQGSEA. The CDR3 is 14 residues long.

The genes are TRBV29-1 and TRBJ2-1, with 11 bases that match TRBD2. The CDR3 is 14 amino acids. Germline trimming cut 4 bases from V and 7 bases from J; bases unmatched to any gene: 6. Germline lookup yields CDR1 SQVTM and CDR2 ANQGSEA. The CDR3 loop reads CSVVRTSGLNEQFF. As DNA, the CDR3 is TGCAGCGTTGTTAGGACTAGCGGGCTTAATGAGCAGTTCTTC.

This chain joins TRBV19 and TRBJ2-1; TRBD2 matches 9 bases. Trimming at V came to 8 bases and at J to 8 bases, leaving 10 bases not matched to a gene. Germline assignment: CDR1 LNHDA and CDR2 SQIVND (reference sequence). CDR3 size: 14 residues. DNA for the CDR3: TGTGCCAGTCTCCCAGCGGGAGGAAGTGATGAGCAGTTCTTC. Amino acid sequence: CASLPAGGSDEQFF.

This clonotype was found a few times. V usage is TRBV27 and J usage is TRBJ2-3; the match to TRBD2 covers 13 bases. From germline, CDR1 is MNHEY and CDR2 SMNVEV (reference sequence). The CDR3 is 17 amino acids. V lost 4 bases and J lost 4; bases outside the gene matches: 8. This chain's CDR3 is CASSSRTSGSVSDTQYF. The CDR3 DNA reads TGTGCCAGCAGTTCCCGGACTAGCGGGAGTGTGTCAGATACGCAGTATTTT.

This clonotype was seen a handful of times. The V and J genes are TRBV18 and TRBJ2-7, with D possibly being TRBD2 (6 bases). In germline, CDR1 is KGHSH, CDR2 LQKENI. This CDR3 is built from 14 residues. The V end lost 4 bases, the J end lost 2 bases, and 12 bases lay between the germline ends. As DNA, the CDR3 is TGTGCCAGCTCACTCACGGGGGACCCCTACGAGCAGTACTTC. Amino acids: CASSLTGDPYEQYF. Using reference TRBV18 and TRBJ2-7 for the parts outside the CDR3, the full variable domain is NAGVMQNPRHLVRRRGQEARLRCSPMKGHSHVYWYRQLPEEGLKFMVYLQKENIIDESGMPKERFSAEFPKEGPSILRIQQVVRGDSAAYFCASSLTGDPYEQYFGPGTRLTVT.

Only a few counts were recorded for this clonotype. The chain combines TRBV6-1 with TRBJ2-1; D unresolved. Germline V gives CDR1 MNHNS, CDR2 SASEGT. CDR3 length: 16 residues. V lost 2 bases to trimming and J lost 0 bases, with 11 bases between them. The CDR3 spells CASSEFAVSSYNEQFF. The CDR3 DNA sequence: TGTGCCAGCAGTGAATTCGCGGTTAGCTCCTACAATGAGCAGTTCTTC.

This clonotype appeared a few times. This chain joins TRBV5-1 and TRBJ2-5; possible D gene TRBD2, 5 bases. The CDR3 covers 15 residues. From germline, CDR1 is SGHRS and CDR2 YFSETQ. Trimming took 4 bases from V and 2 from J, leaving 15 bases between them. The DNA of the CDR3 is TGCGCCAGCAGCCTCTCGGGGTTCGGTCAAGAGACCCAGTACTTC. This sequence encodes CASSLSGFGQETQYF.

The V gene is TRBV20-1, the J gene TRBJ1-1, with D unresolved. Germline V gene sequence: CDR1 DFQATT, CDR2 SNEGSKA (reference sequence). Trimming stripped 3 bases from V and 4 bases from J, with 9 bases between. The CDR3 has 12 residues. As DNA, the CDR3 is TGCAGTGCTAGGCGGGTCGTCACTGAAGCTTTCTTT. Amino acid sequence: CSARRVVTEAFF.

This clonotype was seen many times. The gene calls are TRBV27 and TRBJ2-3; D possibly uses TRBD1 or TRBD2 (5 bases each). In germline, CDR1 is MNHEY, CDR2 SMNVEV (reference sequence). The V end lost 5 bases, the J end lost 6 bases, and 9 bases lay between the germline ends. The CDR3 extends over 12 amino acids. DNA of the CDR3: TGTGCCAGCAGTGGGACCGCGGATACGCAGTATTTT. Amino acids: CASSGTADTQYF.

This clonotype was detected many times. The chain uses TRBV5-1 and TRBJ2-5; 7 nucleotides match TRBD1. The CDR3 has 11 amino acids. Per the germline V gene, CDR1 is SGHRS and CDR2 is YFSETQ. V was pared by 8 bases and J by 2 bases, with 0 bases of the junction left unmatched. The chain's CDR3 is CARGQQETQYF. CDR3 bases: TGCGCCAGGGGACAGCAAGAGACCCAGTACTTC.

This clonotype was picked up a small number of times. The rearrangement uses TRBV28 and TRBJ2-3, with TRBD2 matching 7 bases. CDR3 size: 17 residues. V shed 6 bases, J shed 7 bases, and the junction held 19 bases outside the gene matches. Germline loops: CDR1 MDHEN, CDR2 SYDVKM. The CDR3: CASSVRGMAGEKYTQYF. In DNA, the CDR3 is TGTGCCAGCAGCGTCCGAGGAATGGCGGGAGAGAAATATACGCAGTATTTT.